The rows below give T cell receptor beta chains drawn from one sample of a study of T cell changes during pregnancy in multiple sclerosis. The repertoire was sequenced with immunoSEQ multiplex PCR; TCRdb's copy has only in-frame clones and lacks some. Of roughly 69,000 clones detected, roughly 90% appear once; the ten largest clones hold 0.29%. The sample was CD4+ T cells from peripheral blood mononuclear cells, taken in the third trimester of pregnancy. All receptors derive from a female donor in good health, enrolled as a control in a pregnancy study. The conserved cysteine and the conserved F or W are not part of the CDR3 here.

CDR3aa: ASSPGRQNTEAF; j_gene: TRBJ1-1; v_gene: TRBV7-3
CDR3aa: ASQQVAGNEKLF; j_gene: TRBJ1-4; v_gene: TRBV6-4
CDR3aa: ASSKRGDTPDTQY; j_gene: TRBJ2-3; v_gene: TRBV6-6
CDR3aa: ASSQDDPEKQF; j_gene: TRBJ2-1; v_gene: TRBV4-1
CDR3aa: AWSAYRGRLLQDLNTEAF; j_gene: TRBJ1-1; v_gene: TRBV30
CDR3aa: ASSESGNGNTIY; j_gene: TRBJ1-3; v_gene: TRBV6-1
CDR3aa: SVKTSLETQY; j_gene: TRBJ2-5; v_gene: TRBV29-1
CDR3aa: ASSEGQFYEQY; j_gene: TRBJ2-7; v_gene: TRBV9
CDR3aa: ASSSPDPPGNTGELF; j_gene: TRBJ2-2; v_gene: TRBV11-3
CDR3aa: AAGGTAANSPLH; j_gene: TRBJ1-6; v_gene: TRBV10-3
CDR3aa: ASSLGTAYEQY; j_gene: TRBJ2-7; v_gene: TRBV6-6
CDR3aa: AISDSTRSGQGVYGYT; j_gene: TRBJ1-2; v_gene: TRBV10-3
CDR3aa: ATSRTGQGGTEAF; j_gene: TRBJ1-1; v_gene: TRBV15
CDR3aa: ASSLGVGNEKLF; j_gene: TRBJ1-4; v_gene: TRBV5-4
CDR3aa: ASSSGRLVGELF; j_gene: TRBJ2-2; v_gene: TRBV7-2